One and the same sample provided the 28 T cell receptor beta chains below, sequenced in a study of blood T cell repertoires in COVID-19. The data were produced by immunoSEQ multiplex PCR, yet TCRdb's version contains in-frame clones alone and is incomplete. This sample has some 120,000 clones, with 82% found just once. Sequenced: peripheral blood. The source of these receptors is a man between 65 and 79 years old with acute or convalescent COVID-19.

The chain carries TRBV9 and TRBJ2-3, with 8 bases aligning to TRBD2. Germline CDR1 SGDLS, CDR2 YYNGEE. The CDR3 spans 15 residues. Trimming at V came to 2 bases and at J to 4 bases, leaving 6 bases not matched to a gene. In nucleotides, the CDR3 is TGTGCCAGCAGCGTGTTACCAGCGGGAGCAGATACGCAGTATTTT. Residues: CASSVLPAGADTQYF.

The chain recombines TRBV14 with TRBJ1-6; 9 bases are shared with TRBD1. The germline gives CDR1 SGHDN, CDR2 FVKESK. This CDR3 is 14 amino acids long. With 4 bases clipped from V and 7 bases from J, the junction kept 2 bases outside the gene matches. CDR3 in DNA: TGTGCCAGCAGCCCAGGACAGGGGAATTCACCCCTCCACTTT. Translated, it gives CASSPGQGNSPLHF.

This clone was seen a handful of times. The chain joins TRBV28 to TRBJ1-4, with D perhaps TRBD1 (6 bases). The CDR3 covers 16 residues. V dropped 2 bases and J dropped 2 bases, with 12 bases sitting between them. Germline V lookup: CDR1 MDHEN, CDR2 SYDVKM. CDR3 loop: CASSLRQGHTNEKLFF. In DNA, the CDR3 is TGTGCCAGCAGTTTACGCCAGGGGCACACTAATGAAAAACTGTTTTTT.

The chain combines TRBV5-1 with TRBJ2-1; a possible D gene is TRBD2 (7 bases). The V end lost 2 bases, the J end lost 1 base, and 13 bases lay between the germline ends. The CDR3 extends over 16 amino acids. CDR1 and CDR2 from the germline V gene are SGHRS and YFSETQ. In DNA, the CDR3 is TGCGCCAGCAGCTTAACGGGGGGCCATTCCTACAATGAGCAGTTCTTC. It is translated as CASSLTGGHSYNEQFF.

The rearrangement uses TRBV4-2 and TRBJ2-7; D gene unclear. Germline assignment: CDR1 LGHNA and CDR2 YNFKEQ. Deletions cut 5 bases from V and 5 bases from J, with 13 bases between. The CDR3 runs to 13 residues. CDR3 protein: CASSLTFSHEQYF. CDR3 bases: TGTGCCAGCAGCTTGACATTTTCTCACGAGCAGTACTTC.

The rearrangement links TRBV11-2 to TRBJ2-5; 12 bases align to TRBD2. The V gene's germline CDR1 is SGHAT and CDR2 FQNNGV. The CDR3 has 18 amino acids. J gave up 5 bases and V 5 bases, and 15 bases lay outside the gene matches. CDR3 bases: TGTGCCAGCAGCGAGACTAGCGGGAGTATCGCGGCCGAGGAGACCCAGTACTTC. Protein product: CASSETSGSIAAEETQYF.

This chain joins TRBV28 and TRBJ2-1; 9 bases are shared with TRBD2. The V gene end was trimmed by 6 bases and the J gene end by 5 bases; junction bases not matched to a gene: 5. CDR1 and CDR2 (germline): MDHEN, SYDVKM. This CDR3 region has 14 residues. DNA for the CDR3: TGTGCCAGCAGGGGGACTAGCAGCAACAATGAGCAGTTCTTC. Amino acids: CASRGTSSNNEQFF.

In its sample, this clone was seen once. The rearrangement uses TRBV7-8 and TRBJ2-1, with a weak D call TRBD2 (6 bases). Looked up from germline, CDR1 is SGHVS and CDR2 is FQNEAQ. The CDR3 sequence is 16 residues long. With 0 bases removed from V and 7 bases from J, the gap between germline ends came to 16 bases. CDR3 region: CASSLAGAGISNEQFF. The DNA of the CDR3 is TGTGCCAGCAGCTTAGCGGGAGCGGGTATTTCGAATGAGCAGTTCTTC.

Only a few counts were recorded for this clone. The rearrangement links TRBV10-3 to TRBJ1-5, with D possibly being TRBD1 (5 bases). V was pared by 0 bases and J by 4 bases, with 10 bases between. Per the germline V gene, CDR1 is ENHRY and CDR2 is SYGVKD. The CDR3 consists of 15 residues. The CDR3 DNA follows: TGTGCCATCAGTGAGTCGATGGGGGGTAATCAGCCCCAGCATTTT. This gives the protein CAISESMGGNQPQHF.

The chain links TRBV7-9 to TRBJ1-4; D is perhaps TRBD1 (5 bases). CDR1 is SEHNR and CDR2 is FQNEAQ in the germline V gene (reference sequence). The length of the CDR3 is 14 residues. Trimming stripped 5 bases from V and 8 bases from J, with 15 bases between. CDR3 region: CASSDSGIREKLFF. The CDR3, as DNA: TGTGCCAGCAGCGATTCAGGGATTCGAGAAAAACTGTTTTTT.

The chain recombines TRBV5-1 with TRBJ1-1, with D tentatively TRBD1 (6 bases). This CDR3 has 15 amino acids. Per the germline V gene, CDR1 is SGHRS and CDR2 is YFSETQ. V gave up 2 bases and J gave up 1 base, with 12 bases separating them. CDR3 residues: CASSFTTGSNTEAFF. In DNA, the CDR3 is TGCGCCAGCAGCTTTACGACAGGATCGAACACTGAAGCTTTCTTT. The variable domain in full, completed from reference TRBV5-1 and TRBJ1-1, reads KAGVTQTPRYLIKTRGQQVTLSCSPISGHRSVSWYQQTPGQGLQFLFEYFSETQRNKGNFPGRFSGRQFSNSRSEMNVSTLELGDSALYLCASSFTTGSNTEAFFGQGTRLTVV.

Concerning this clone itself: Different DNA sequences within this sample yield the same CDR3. Written as DNA, the CDR3 is TGTGCCAGCAGCTTCGGGGTAAGCAATGAGCAGTTCTTC. As protein: CASSFGVSNEQFF. The rearrangement joins TRBV7-3 to TRBJ2-1, with a weak D call TRBD2 (5 bases). The CDR3 runs 13 residues. In germline, CDR1 is SGHTA, CDR2 FQGTGA. V was trimmed by 3 bases and J by 6 bases, leaving 9 bases between them.

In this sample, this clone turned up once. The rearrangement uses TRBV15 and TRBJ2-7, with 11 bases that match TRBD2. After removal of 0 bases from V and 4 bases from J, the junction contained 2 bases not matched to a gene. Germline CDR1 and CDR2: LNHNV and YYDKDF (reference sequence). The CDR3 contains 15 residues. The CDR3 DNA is TGTGCCACCAGCAGAGATTGGACTAGCGGGTACGAGCAGTACTTC. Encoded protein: CATSRDWTSGYEQYF.

Here the CDR3 DNA reads TGTGCCAGCAGTCCCGGGACAGTCAACAATGAGCAGTTCTTC. This translates into CASSPGTVNNEQFF. The chain couples TRBV7-9 to TRBJ2-1; 7 bases align to TRBD1. CDR1 is SEHNR and CDR2 is FQNEAQ in the germline V gene (reference sequence). V gave up 6 bases and J gave up 5 bases; unmatched junction bases: 7. The CDR3 length is 14 residues.

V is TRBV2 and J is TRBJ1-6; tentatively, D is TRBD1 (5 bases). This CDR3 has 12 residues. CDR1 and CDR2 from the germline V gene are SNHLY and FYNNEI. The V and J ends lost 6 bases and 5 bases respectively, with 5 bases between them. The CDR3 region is CASRQDNSPLHF. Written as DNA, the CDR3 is TGTGCCAGCAGACAGGATAATTCACCCCTCCACTTT.

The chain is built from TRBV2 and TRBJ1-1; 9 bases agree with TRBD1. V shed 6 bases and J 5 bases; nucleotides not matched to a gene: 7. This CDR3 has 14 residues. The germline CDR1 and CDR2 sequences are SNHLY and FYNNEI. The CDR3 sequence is CASRTGTGPTEAFF. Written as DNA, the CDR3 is TGTGCCAGCAGGACCGGGACAGGGCCGACTGAAGCTTTCTTT.

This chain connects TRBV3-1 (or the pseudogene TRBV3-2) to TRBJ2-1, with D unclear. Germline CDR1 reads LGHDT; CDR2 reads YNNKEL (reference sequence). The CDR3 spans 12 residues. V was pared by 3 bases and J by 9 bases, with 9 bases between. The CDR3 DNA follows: TGTGCCAGCAGCCAGTCCGAGCTTGAGCAGTTCTTC. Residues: CASSQSELEQFF.

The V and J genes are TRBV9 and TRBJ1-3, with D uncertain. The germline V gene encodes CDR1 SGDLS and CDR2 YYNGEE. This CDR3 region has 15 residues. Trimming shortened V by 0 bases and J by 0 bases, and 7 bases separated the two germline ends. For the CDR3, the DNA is TGTGCCAGCAGCGTAGAGGAGTTCTCTGGAAACACCATATATTTT. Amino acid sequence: CASSVEEFSGNTIYF.

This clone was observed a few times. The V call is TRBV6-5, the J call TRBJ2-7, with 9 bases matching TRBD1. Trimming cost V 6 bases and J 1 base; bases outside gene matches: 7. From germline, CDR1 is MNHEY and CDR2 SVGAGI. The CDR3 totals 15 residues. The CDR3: CASRPGTGISYEQYF. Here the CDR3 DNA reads TGTGCCAGCAGGCCCGGGACAGGGATTTCCTACGAGCAGTACTTC.

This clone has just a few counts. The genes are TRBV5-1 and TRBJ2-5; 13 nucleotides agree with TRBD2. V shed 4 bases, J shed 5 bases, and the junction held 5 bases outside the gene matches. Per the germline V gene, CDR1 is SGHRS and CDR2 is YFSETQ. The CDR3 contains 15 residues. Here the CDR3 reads CASSASTSGRETQYF. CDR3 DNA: TGCGCCAGCAGCGCATCGACTAGCGGGAGGGAGACCCAGTACTTC.

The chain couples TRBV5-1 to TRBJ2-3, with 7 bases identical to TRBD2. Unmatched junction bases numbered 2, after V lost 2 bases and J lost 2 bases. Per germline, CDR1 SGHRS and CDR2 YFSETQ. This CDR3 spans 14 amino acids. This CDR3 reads CASSLAGYTDTQYF. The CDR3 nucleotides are TGCGCCAGCAGCTTAGCGGGGTACACAGATACGCAGTATTTT. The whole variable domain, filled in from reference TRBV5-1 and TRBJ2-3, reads KAGVTQTPRYLIKTRGQQVTLSCSPISGHRSVSWYQQTPGQGLQFLFEYFSETQRNKGNFPGRFSGRQFSNSRSEMNVSTLELGDSALYLCASSLAGYTDTQYFGPGTRLTVL.

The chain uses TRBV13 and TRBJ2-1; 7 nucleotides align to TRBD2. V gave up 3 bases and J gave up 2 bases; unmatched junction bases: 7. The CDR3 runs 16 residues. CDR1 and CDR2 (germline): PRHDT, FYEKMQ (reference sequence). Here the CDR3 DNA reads TGTGCCAGCAGCTTTACCGCGGGGGAGACCTACAATGAGCAGTTCTTC. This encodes CASSFTAGETYNEQFF.

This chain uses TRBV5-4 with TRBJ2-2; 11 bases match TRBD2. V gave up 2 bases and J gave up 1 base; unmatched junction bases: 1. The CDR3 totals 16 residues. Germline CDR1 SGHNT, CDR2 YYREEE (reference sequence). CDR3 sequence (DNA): TGTGCCAGCAGCTTCGGACTAGCGGGGAACACCGGGGAGCTGTTTTTT. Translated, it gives CASSFGLAGNTGELFF.

In nucleotides, the CDR3 is TGTGCCAGCAGCTTGAGGTTCGGGGGGCGCGGGACTGAAGCTTTCTTT. As protein: CASSLRFGGRGTEAFF. The rearrangement joins TRBV5-6 to TRBJ1-1; perhaps TRBD1 as D (6 bases). Germline V gene data show CDR1 as SGHDT and CDR2 as YYEEEE. The CDR3 is 16 residues long. V was clipped by 1 base and J by 5 bases, with 18 bases between them.

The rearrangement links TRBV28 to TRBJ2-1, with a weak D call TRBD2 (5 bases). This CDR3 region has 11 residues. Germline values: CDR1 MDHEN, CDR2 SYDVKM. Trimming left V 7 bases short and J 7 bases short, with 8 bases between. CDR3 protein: CASTRGNEQFF. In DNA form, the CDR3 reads TGTGCCAGCACTCGGGGTAATGAGCAGTTCTTC.

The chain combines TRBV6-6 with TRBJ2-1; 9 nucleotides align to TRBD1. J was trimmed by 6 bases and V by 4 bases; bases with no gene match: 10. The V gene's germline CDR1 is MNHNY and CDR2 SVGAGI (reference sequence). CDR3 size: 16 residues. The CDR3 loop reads CASSSHTGGAINEQFF. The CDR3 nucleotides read TGTGCCAGCAGTTCCCATACAGGGGGCGCGATCAATGAGCAGTTCTTC.

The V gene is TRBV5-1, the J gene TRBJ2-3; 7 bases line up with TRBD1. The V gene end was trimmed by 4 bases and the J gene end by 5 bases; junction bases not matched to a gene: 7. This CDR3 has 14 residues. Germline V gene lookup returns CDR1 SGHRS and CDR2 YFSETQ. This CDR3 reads CASSEGTVIDTQYF. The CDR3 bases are TGCGCCAGCAGCGAGGGGACAGTAATAGATACGCAGTATTTT.

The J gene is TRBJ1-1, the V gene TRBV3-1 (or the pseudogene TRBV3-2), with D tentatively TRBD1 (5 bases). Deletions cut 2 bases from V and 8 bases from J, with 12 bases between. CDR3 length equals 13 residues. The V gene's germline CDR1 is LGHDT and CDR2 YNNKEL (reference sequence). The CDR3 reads CASSQSGGGEAFF. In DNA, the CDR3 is TGTGCCAGCAGCCAATCAGGCGGGGGAGAAGCTTTCTTT.